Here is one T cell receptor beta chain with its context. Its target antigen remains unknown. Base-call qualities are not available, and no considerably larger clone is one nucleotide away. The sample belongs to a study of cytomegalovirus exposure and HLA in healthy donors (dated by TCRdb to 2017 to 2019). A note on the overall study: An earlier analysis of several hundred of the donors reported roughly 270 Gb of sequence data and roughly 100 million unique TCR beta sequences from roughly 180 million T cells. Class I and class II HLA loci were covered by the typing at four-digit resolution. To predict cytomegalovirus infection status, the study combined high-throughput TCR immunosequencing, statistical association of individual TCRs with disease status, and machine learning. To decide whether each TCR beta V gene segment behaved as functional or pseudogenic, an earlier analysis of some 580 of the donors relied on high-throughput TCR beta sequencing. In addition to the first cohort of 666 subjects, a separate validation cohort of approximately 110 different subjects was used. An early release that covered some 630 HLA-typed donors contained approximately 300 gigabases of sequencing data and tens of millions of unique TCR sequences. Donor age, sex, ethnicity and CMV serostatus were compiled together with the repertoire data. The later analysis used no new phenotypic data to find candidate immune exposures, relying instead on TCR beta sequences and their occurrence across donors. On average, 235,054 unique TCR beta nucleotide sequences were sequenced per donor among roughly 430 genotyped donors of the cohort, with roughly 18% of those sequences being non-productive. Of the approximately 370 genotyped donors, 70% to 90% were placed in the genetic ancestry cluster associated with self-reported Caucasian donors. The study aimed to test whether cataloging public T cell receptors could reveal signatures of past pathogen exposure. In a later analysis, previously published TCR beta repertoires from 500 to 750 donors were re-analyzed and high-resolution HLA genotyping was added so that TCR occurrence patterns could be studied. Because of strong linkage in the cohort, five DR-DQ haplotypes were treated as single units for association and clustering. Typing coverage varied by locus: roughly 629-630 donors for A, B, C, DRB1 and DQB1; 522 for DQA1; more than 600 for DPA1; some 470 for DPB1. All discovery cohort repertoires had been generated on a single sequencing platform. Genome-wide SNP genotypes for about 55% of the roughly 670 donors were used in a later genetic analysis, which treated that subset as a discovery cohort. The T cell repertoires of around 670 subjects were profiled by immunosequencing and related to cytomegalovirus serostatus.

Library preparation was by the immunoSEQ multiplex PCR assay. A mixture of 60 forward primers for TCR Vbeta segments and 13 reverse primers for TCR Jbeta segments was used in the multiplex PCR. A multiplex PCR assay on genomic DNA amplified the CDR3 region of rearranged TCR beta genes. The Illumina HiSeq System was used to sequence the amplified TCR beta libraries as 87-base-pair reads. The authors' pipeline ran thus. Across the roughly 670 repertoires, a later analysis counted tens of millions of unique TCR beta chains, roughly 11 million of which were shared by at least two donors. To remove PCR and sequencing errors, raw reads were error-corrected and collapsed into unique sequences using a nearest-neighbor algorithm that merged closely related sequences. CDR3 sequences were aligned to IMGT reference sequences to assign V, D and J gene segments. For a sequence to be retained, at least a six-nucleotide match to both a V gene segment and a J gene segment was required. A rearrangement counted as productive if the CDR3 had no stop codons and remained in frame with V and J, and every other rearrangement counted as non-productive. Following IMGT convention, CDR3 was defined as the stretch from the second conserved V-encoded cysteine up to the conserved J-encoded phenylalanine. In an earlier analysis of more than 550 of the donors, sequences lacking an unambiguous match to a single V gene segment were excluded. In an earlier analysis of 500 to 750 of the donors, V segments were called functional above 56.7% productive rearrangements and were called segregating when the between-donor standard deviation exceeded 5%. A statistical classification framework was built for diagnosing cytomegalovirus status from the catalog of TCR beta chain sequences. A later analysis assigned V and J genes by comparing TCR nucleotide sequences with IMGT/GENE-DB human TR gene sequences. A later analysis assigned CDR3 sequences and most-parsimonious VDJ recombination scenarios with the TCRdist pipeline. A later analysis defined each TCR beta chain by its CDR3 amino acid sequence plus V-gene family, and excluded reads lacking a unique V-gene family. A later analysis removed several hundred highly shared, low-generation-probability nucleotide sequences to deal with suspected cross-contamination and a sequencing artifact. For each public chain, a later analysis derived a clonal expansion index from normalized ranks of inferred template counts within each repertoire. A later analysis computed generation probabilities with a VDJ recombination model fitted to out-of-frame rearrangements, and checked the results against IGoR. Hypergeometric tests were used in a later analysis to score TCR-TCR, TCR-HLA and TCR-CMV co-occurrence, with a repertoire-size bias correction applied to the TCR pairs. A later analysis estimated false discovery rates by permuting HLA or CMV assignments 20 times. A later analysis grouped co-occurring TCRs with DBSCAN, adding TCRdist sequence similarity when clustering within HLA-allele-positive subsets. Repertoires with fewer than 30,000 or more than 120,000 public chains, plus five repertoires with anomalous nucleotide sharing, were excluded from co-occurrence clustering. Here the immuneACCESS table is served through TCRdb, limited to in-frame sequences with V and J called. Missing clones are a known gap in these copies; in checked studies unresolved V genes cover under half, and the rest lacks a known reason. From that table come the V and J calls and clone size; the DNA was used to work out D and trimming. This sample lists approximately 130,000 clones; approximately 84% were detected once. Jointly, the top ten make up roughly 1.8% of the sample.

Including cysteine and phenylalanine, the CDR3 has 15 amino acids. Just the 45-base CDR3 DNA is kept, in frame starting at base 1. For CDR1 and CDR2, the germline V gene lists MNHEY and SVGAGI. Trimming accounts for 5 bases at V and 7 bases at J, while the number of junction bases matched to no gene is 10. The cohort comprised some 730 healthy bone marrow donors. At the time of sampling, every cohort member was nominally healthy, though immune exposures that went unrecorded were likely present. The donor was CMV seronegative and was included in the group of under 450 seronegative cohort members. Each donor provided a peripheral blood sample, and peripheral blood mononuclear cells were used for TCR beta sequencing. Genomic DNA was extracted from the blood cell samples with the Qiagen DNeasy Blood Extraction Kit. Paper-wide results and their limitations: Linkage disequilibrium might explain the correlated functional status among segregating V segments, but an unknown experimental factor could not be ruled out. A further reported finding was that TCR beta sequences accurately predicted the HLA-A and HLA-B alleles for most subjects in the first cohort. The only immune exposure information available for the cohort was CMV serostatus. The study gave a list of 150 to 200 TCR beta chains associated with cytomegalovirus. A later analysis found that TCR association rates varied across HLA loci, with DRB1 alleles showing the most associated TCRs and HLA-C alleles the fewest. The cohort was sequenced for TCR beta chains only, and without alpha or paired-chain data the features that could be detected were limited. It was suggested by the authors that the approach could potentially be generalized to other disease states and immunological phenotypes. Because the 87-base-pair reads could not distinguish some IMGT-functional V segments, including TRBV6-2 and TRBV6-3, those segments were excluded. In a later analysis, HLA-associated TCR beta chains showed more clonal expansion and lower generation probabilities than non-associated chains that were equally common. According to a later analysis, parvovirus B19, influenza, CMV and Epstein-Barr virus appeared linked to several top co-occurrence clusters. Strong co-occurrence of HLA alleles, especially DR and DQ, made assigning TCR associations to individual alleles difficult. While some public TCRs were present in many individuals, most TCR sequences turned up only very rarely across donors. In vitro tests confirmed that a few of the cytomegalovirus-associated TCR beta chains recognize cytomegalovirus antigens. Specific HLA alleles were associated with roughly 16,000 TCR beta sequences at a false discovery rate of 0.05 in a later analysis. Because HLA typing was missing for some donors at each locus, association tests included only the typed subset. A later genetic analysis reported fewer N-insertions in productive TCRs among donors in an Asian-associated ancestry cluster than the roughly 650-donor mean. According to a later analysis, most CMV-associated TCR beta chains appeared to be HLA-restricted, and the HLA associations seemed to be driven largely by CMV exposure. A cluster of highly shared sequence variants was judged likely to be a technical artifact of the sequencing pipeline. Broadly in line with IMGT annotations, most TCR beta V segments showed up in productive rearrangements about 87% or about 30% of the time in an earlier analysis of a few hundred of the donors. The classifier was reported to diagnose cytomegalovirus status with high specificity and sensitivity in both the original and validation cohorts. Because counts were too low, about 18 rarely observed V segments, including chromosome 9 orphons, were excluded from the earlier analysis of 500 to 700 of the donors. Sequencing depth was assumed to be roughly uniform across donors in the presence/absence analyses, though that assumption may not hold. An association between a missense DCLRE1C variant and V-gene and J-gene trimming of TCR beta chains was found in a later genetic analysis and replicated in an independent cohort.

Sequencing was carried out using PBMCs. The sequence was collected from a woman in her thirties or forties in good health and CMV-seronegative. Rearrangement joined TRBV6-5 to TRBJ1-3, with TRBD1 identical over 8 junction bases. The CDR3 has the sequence CASSPQTGERNTIYF. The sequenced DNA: TGTGCCAGCAGTCCTCAGACAGGGGAAAGGAACACCATATATTTT.